What follows are 18 T cell receptor beta chains derived from one specimen sequenced in a study of memory CD4+ T cells and cytomegalovirus serostatus. Here immunoSEQ multiplex PCR was the method, and the copy in TCRdb shows in-frame clones only, minus some. The sample consists of about 27,000 clones, about 80% of them appearing once. The sort gate was single viable CD3+CD4+CD8-CD45RO+ cells for memory CD4+ T cells. Sample: memory CD4+ T cells from blood. These receptors were obtained from an adult in good health and CMV-seronegative.

This clone showed up just once. V gene TRBV7-2 combines with J gene TRBJ2-1, with 10 bases lining up with TRBD1. CDR3 size: 14 residues. V trimming: 5 bases; J trimming: 9 bases; junction bases outside the gene matches: 7. CDR1 SGHTA and CDR2 FQGNSA come from the germline V gene. CDR3 sequence: CASSPGDRGGEQFF. The CDR3, as DNA: TGTGCCAGCAGCCCCGGGGACAGGGGAGGTGAGCAGTTCTTC.

The V and J genes are TRBV27 and TRBJ2-7; weak D call: TRBD2 (5 bases). V was shortened by 3 bases and J by 1 base, with 10 bases between the two germline ends. The germline CDR1 and CDR2 sequences are MNHEY and SMNVEV (reference sequence). The CDR3 totals 14 residues. Here the CDR3 DNA reads TGTGCCAGCAGTTTTTTAGCGACGTCCTACGAGCAGTACTTC. Its translation: CASSFLATSYEQYF.

This clone has just one count. The V and J genes are TRBV27 and TRBJ2-6; weak D call: TRBD1 (6 bases). CDR3 length equals 18 residues. Germline CDR1 reads MNHEY; CDR2 reads SMNVEV (reference sequence). V lost 7 bases to trimming and J lost 4 bases, with 23 bases between them. The CDR3 protein is CASTPPGHGIGGANVLTF. The CDR3 DNA sequence: TGTGCCAGCACACCCCCGGGACATGGAATAGGGGGGGCCAACGTCCTGACTTTC.

The chain carries TRBV2 and TRBJ2-1; 8 bases are shared with TRBD1. The CDR3 spans 16 residues. The V and J ends lost 7 bases and 8 bases, in that order; junction bases with no gene match: 16. Germline lookup yields CDR1 SNHLY and CDR2 FYNNEI. CDR3 bases: TGTGCCAGCATGAGATCAGGGGGCACCCAAAATGATGAGCAGTTCTTC. Translating it yields CASMRSGGTQNDEQFF.

V and J are TRBV11-2 and TRBJ2-7; D call uncertain. Between the trimmed V and J ends, which lost 5 bases and 2 bases, there was a span of 10 bases. The CDR3 is 13 amino acids. CDR1 SGHAT and CDR2 FQNNGV come from the germline V gene. In DNA, the CDR3 is TGTGCCAGCAGCACCCCGTGGGCCTACGAGCAGTACTTC. Translated: CASSTPWAYEQYF.

This chain joins TRBV6-5 and TRBJ1-6; 8 positions match TRBD1. Germline CDR1 and CDR2: MNHEY and SVGAGI. V was pared by 6 bases and J by 6 bases, with 7 bases of the junction left unmatched. This CDR3 comprises 15 residues. CDR3 sequence (DNA): TGTGCCAGCAGACCCTGGACAGGGTCTAATTCACCCCTCCACTTT. Its protein product is CASRPWTGSNSPLHF.

V usage is TRBV18 and J usage is TRBJ1-2; D is undetermined. Trimming cost V 0 bases and J 8 bases, with 10 bases left between them. Germline CDR1 and CDR2: KGHSH and LQKENI. The CDR3 covers 13 residues. The CDR3 protein is CASSPPGVGGYTF. Here the CDR3 DNA reads TGTGCCAGCTCACCACCCGGGGTGGGAGGCTACACCTTC.

The V call is TRBV10-3, the J call TRBJ2-3; D remains ambiguous. Trimming pared 6 bases from V and 2 bases from J, leaving 9 bases between. CDR1 ENHRY and CDR2 SYGVKD come from the germline V gene. CDR3 length: 13 residues. The CDR3 region is CAIRPQNTDTQYF. The DNA of the CDR3 is TGTGCCATCAGGCCCCAAAACACAGATACGCAGTATTTT.

This sequence joins TRBV2 and TRBJ2-7, with D perhaps matching TRBD1 (5 bases). This CDR3 is 12 amino acids long. Trimming stripped 8 bases from V and 2 bases from J, with 10 bases between. CDR1 is SNHLY and CDR2 is FYNNEI in the germline V gene. CDR3 nucleotides: TGTGCCAGCGGACAACCAGCCTACGAGCAGTACTTC. Translation gives CASGQPAYEQYF.

J is TRBJ1-1 and V is TRBV19; D is possibly TRBD1 (6 bases). Trimming pared 6 bases from V and 3 bases from J, leaving 17 bases between. Germline values: CDR1 LNHDA, CDR2 SQIVND (reference sequence). CDR3 length: 15 residues. Here the CDR3 DNA reads TGTGCCAGTAGCCCGGGGCAGGGGAGGTACACTGAAGCTTTCTTT. The encoded protein is CASSPGQGRYTEAFF.

The genes are TRBV5-6 and TRBJ2-3; D possibly matches TRBD1 or TRBD2 (6 bases each). From germline, CDR1 is SGHDT and CDR2 YYEEEE. V was trimmed by 0 bases and J by 0 bases, leaving 11 bases between them. The CDR3 consists of 16 residues. The CDR3 sequence is CASSLGGDTSTDTQYF. Here the CDR3 DNA reads TGTGCCAGCAGCTTGGGGGGGGACACAAGCACAGATACGCAGTATTTT. The complete variable domain, with remaining parts taken from reference TRBV5-6 and TRBJ2-3, reads DAGVTQSPTHLIKTRGQQVTLRCSPKSGHDTVSWYQQALGQGPQFIFQYYEEEERQRGNFPDRFSGHQFPNYSSELNVNALLLGDSALYLCASSLGGDTSTDTQYFGPGTRLTVL.

The table lists this clone with a few counts. The V call is TRBV29-1, the J call TRBJ1-2; the D gene is possibly TRBD1 (5 bases). Trimming pared 7 bases from V and 2 bases from J, leaving 17 bases between. Germline loops: CDR1 SQVTM, CDR2 ANQGSEA. CDR3 length: 14 amino acids. This chain's CDR3 is CSGDSGVTNYGYTF. The CDR3 nucleotides are TGCAGCGGCGACAGTGGGGTTACGAACTATGGCTACACCTTC. Full variable domain (rest looked up from reference TRBV29-1 and TRBJ1-2): SAVISQKPSRDICQRGTSLTIQCQVDSQVTMMFWYRQQPGQSLTLIATANQGSEATYESGFVIDKFPISRPNLTFSTLTVSNMSPEDSSIYLCSGDSGVTNYGYTFGSGTRLTVV.

The V and J genes are TRBV7-6 and TRBJ2-7; weak D call: TRBD1 (6 bases). The CDR3 length is 15 residues. CDR1 is SGHVS, CDR2 FNYEAQ, per germline. Trimming left V 0 bases short and J 3 bases short, with 12 bases between. This CDR3 reads CASSLATGWDYEQYF. The DNA of the CDR3 is TGTGCCAGCAGCTTAGCAACAGGGTGGGACTACGAGCAGTACTTC.

The chain recombines TRBV28 with TRBJ2-1; TRBD2 matches 9 bases. V trimming: 6 bases; J trimming: 4 bases; junction bases outside the gene matches: 16. This CDR3 comprises 18 residues. Germline assignment: CDR1 MDHEN and CDR2 SYDVKM. The CDR3 sequence is CASRGAGSGSEFYNEQFF. As DNA, the CDR3 is TGTGCCAGCAGAGGAGCCGGTAGCGGGAGTGAGTTTTACAATGAGCAGTTCTTC. Combining the CDR3 with reference TRBV28 and TRBJ2-1 gives the whole variable domain DVKVTQSSRYLVKRTGEKVFLECVQDMDHENMFWYRQDPGLGLRLIYFSYDVKMKEKGDIPEGYSVSREKKERFSLILESASTNQTSMYLCASRGAGSGSEFYNEQFFGPGTRLTVL.

The chain combines TRBV7-2 with TRBJ2-7; tentatively, D is TRBD1 or TRBD2 (6 bases each). Trimming stripped 0 bases from V and 7 bases from J, with 19 bases between. This CDR3 comprises 16 residues. Germline CDR1 SGHTA, CDR2 FQGNSA. CDR3 coding DNA: TGTGCCAGCAGCTTAGCGGGGGGCCCCACCGGTGGGGAGCAGTACTTC. Protein product: CASSLAGGPTGGEQYF.

This chain joins TRBV7-2 and TRBJ1-5; D is unresolved. The CDR3 covers 13 residues. Trimming left V 2 bases short and J 6 bases short, with 8 bases between. Germline-derived CDR1 and CDR2 are SGHTA and FQGNSA. CDR3 nucleotides: TGTGCCAGCAGCTTATGGGATACTCAGCCCCAGCATTTT. This sequence encodes CASSLWDTQPQHF.

This clone has only a few counts. This sequence joins TRBV6-1 and TRBJ1-5, with D uncertain. The CDR3 sequence is 17 residues long. Germline assignment: CDR1 MNHNS and CDR2 SASEGT. Trimming removed 2 bases from V and 0 bases from J, with 14 bases in between. CDR3 coding DNA: TGTGCCAGCAGTGAACATATCGGCGGTCGTAGCAATCAGCCCCAGCATTTT. Its protein product is CASSEHIGGRSNQPQHF.

V is TRBV19 and J is TRBJ1-1, with 7 bases matching TRBD1. CDR1 and CDR2 from the germline V gene are LNHDA and SQIVND (reference sequence). V lost 4 bases and J lost 1; bases outside the gene matches: 3. The CDR3 runs to 14 residues. CDR3 protein: CASSTRTGNTEAFF. In DNA, the CDR3 is TGTGCCAGTAGTACCCGGACAGGGAACACTGAAGCTTTCTTT.